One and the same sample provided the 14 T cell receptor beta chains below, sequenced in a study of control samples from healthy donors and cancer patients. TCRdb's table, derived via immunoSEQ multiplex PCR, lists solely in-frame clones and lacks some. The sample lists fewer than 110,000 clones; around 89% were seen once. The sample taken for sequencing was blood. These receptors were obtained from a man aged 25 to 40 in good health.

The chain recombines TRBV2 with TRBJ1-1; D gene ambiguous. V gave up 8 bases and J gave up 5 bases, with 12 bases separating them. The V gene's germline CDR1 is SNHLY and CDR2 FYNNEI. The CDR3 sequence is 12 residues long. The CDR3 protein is CASSFFVTEAFF. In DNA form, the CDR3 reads TGTGCCAGCTCCTTCTTCGTTACTGAAGCTTTCTTT.

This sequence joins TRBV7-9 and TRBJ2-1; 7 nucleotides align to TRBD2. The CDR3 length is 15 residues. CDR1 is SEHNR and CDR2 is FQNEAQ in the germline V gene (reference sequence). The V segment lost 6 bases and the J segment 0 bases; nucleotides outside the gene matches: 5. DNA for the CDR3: TGTGCCAGCAGATCGCGGGGGAGCTCCTACAATGAGCAGTTCTTC. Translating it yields CASRSRGSSYNEQFF.

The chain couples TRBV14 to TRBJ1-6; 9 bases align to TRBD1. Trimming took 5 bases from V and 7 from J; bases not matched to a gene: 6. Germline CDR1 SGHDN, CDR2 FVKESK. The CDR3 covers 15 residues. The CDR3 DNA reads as TGTGCCAGCAGCGCGACAGGGGGTCTCAATTCACCCCTCCACTTT. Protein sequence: CASSATGGLNSPLHF.

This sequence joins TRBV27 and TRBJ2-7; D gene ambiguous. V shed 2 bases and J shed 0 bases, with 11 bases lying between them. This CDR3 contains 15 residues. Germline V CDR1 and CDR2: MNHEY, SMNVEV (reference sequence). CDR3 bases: TGTGCCAGCAGTTTAAGCCCGGCTGGCTCCTACGAGCAGTACTTC. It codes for CASSLSPAGSYEQYF.

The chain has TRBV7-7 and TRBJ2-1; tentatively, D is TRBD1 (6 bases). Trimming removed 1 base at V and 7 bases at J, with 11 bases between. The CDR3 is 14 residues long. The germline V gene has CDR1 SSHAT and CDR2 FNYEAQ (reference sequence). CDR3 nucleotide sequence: TGTGCCAGCAGCTTAGAGGGGGTTTGGAATGAGCAGTTCTTC. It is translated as CASSLEGVWNEQFF.

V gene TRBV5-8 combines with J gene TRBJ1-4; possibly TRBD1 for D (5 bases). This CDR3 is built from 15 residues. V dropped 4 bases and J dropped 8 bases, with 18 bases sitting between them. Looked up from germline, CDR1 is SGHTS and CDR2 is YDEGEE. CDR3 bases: TGTGCCAGCAGCCAGCGAATGGGGGGTGGCGAAAAACTGTTTTTT. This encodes CASSQRMGGGEKLFF.

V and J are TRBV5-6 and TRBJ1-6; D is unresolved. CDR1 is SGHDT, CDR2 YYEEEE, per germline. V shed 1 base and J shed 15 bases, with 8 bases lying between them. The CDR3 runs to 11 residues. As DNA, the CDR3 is TGTGCCAGCAGCTTGCCCTTCTTCCTCCACTTT. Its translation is CASSLPFFLHF.

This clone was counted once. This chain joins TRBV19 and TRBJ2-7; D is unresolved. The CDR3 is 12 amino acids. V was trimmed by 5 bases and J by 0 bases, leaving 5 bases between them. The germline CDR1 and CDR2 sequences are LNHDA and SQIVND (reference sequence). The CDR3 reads CASSPDSYEQYF. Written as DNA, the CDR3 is TGTGCCAGTAGTCCCGACTCCTACGAGCAGTACTTC.

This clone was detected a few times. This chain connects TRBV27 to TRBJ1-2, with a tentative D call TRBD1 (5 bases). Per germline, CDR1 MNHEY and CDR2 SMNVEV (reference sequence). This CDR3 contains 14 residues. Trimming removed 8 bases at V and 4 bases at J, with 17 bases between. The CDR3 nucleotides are TGTGCCAGCCGAGGACCAGGGCTCCTCTATGGCTACACCTTC. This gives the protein CASRGPGLLYGYTF.

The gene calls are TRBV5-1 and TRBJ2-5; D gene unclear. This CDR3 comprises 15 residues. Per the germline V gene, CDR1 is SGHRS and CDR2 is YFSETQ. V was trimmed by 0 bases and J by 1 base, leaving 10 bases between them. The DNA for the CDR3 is TGCGCCAGCAGCTTGGCTGGTGACATCCAAGAGACCCAGTACTTC. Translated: CASSLAGDIQETQYF.

CDR3 DNA: TGTGCCAGCAACGGGGGGAAGGGAACCCAGTACTTC. It specifies CASNGGKGTQYF. The V and J genes are TRBV2 and TRBJ2-5, with TRBD2 identical over 7 bases. The germline gives CDR1 SNHLY, CDR2 FYNNEI. The CDR3 length is 12 residues. The V segment lost 7 bases and the J segment 8 bases; nucleotides outside the gene matches: 7.

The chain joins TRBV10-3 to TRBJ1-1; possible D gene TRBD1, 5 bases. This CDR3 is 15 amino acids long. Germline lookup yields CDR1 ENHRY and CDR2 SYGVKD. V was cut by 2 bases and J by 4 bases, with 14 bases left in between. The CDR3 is CAISETDTSLTEAFF. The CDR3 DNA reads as TGTGCCATCAGTGAGACGGACACTTCTCTCACTGAAGCTTTCTTT.

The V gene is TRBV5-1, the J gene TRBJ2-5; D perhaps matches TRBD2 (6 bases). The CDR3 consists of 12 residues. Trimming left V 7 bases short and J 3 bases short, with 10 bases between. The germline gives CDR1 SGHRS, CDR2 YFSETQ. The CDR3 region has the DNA TGCGCCAGCTCGACGGGAGAAGAGACCCAGTACTTC. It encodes CASSTGEETQYF.

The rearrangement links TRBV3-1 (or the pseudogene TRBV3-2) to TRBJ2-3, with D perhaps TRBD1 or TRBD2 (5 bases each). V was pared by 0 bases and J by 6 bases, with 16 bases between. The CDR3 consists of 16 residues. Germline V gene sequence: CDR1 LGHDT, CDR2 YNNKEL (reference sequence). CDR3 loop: CASSQDLGTTDDTQYF. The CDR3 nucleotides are TGTGCCAGCAGCCAAGATCTCGGGACGACGGACGATACGCAGTATTTT.